This T cell receptor (beta chain) was sequenced during a study of control samples from healthy donors and cancer patients. Using immunoSEQ multiplex PCR, the repertoire was profiled, and TCRdb retains in-frame clones only, with some absent. The sample yields 150,000 to 200,000 clones, almost 90% seen once. Trimming stripped 7 bases from V and 3 bases from J, with 18 bases between. This CDR3 is built from 15 residues. In germline, CDR1 is MNHEY, CDR2 SVGEGT. The chain couples TRBV6-2 or TRBV6-3 to TRBJ2-5, with D hard to call. Sequencing was performed on blood. The TCR sequence derives from a man aged 18-30 years in good health. CDR3 protein: CASTPGPREKETQYF. In DNA, the CDR3 is TGTGCCAGCACCCCCGGGCCCCGAGAAAAAGAGACCCAGTACTTC.